The 15 T cell receptor beta chains below come from one sample, sequenced in a study of T cell responses to AZD1222 COVID-19 vaccine. TCRdb's copy holds only in-frame clones and misses some; the assay was immunoSEQ multiplex PCR. The data hold 150,000 to 200,000 clones, with 87% observed a single time. The source was peripheral blood, collected on day 0 of AZD1222 vaccination. The receptors derive from an adult in good health.

This sequence joins TRBV25-1 and TRBJ1-4; 11 bases line up with TRBD1. This CDR3 is 16 amino acids long. V dropped 5 bases and J dropped 4; count of bases not matched to a gene: 6. Germline values: CDR1 MGHDK, CDR2 SYGVNS. The CDR3 DNA reads as TGTGCCAGCAGTATCCGGGACAGGGGGAATAATGAAAAACTGTTTTTT. This encodes CASSIRDRGNNEKLFF.

The rearrangement uses TRBV30 and TRBJ1-2, with D perhaps matching TRBD1 (6 bases). This CDR3 has 12 amino acids. V shed 4 bases and J shed 4 bases, with 10 bases lying between them. Germline CDR1 and CDR2: GTSNPN and SVGIG (reference sequence). CDR3 coding DNA: TGTGCCTGGACAGGGGTTGCCTATGGCTACACCTTC. Protein: CAWTGVAYGYTF. Full variable domain (outside the CDR3, taken from reference TRBV30 and TRBJ1-2): SQTIHQWPATLVQPVGSPLSLECTVEGTSNPNLYWYRQAAGRGLQLLFYSVGIGQISSEVPQNLSASRPQDRQFILSSKKLLLSDSGFYLCAWTGVAYGYTFGSGTRLTVV.

The chain carries TRBV7-9 and TRBJ1-4, with 7 nucleotides matching TRBD1. Germline trimming cut 4 bases from V and 7 bases from J; bases unmatched to any gene: 6. Germline loops: CDR1 SEHNR, CDR2 FQNEAQ (reference sequence). This CDR3 region has 14 residues. In nucleotides, the CDR3 is TGTGCCAGCAGCTCCGGGACAGCGGGTGAAAAACTGTTTTTT. Translation gives CASSSGTAGEKLFF.

The chain is built from TRBV3-1 (or the pseudogene TRBV3-2) and TRBJ2-2; no reliable D call. In germline, CDR1 is LGHDT, CDR2 YNNKEL (reference sequence). The CDR3 covers 15 residues. Trimming left V 0 bases short and J 7 bases short, with 12 bases between. The CDR3 sequence: CASSQERLRGGELFF. The CDR3 nucleotides are TGTGCCAGCAGCCAAGAGAGGCTCCGCGGCGGGGAGCTGTTTTTT.

The chain links TRBV28 to TRBJ1-4, with D possibly TRBD1 on 6 matching bases. The CDR3 spans 13 residues. The V gene's germline CDR1 is MDHEN and CDR2 SYDVKM. The ends were cut back, 3 bases at V and 7 bases at J, with 9 bases in the middle. The CDR3, as DNA: TGTGCCAGCAGTTTGGTCAGGGGTGAAAAACTGTTTTTT. It translates to CASSLVRGEKLFF.

The J gene is TRBJ2-5, the V gene TRBV5-4, with TRBD2 matching over 13 bases. With 1 base clipped from V and 2 bases from J, the junction kept 2 bases outside the gene matches. The CDR3 covers 16 residues. From germline, CDR1 is SGHNT and CDR2 YYREEE (reference sequence). This CDR3 reads CASSLRTSGRQETQYF. DNA for the CDR3: TGTGCCAGCAGCTTGAGGACTAGCGGGAGACAAGAGACCCAGTACTTC.

The V call is TRBV28, the J call TRBJ1-1; D gene uncertain. Germline CDR1 and CDR2: MDHEN and SYDVKM. The V gene lost 2 bases and the J gene lost 1 base, with 14 bases spanning the gap. This CDR3 is 16 amino acids long. CDR3 residues: CASSLTGPSSNTEAFF. CDR3 nucleotides: TGTGCCAGCAGTTTAACGGGCCCATCGTCGAACACTGAAGCTTTCTTT.

The chain employs TRBV27 and TRBJ2-7, with D possibly matching TRBD1 (5 bases). V was trimmed by 10 bases and J by 1 base, leaving 20 bases between them. The germline gives CDR1 MNHEY, CDR2 SMNVEV (reference sequence). CDR3 length: 15 residues. This CDR3 is CATSRGSGNSYEQYF. The CDR3 bases are TGTGCCACCTCGAGAGGATCAGGGAATTCCTACGAGCAGTACTTC.

The rearrangement joins TRBV6-5 to TRBJ1-1, with TRBD1 as a possible D gene (5 bases). The CDR3 is 15 amino acids. Deletions cut 7 bases from V and 10 bases from J, with 25 bases between. Germline lookup yields CDR1 MNHEY and CDR2 SVGAGI. This CDR3 reads CASMRRRGWETGAFF. In DNA, the CDR3 is TGTGCCAGCATGAGACGGAGGGGTTGGGAAACGGGAGCTTTCTTT.

V is TRBV29-1 and J is TRBJ1-3; D possibly corresponds to TRBD1 (6 bases). The CDR3 length is 11 residues. The V gene lost 7 bases and the J gene lost 8 bases, with 12 bases spanning the gap. CDR1 SQVTM and CDR2 ANQGSEA come from the germline V gene. The CDR3 DNA sequence: TGCAGCGCAGGGGATTTGGACACCATATATTTT. It codes for CSAGDLDTIYF.

The rearrangement uses TRBV25-1 and TRBJ2-7; D gene uncertain. CDR1 is MGHDK and CDR2 is SYGVNS in the germline V gene. The length of the CDR3 is 14 residues. V was cut by 1 base and J by 2 bases, with 9 bases left in between. The CDR3 DNA is TGTGCCAGCAGTGAATCCCCGCAAGCCTACGAGCAGTACTTC. This encodes CASSESPQAYEQYF.

This sequence joins TRBV27 and TRBJ1-5, with no clear D. The germline V and J ends were trimmed by 8 bases and 6 bases, with 11 bases remaining between them. CDR3 size: 12 residues. From germline, CDR1 is MNHEY and CDR2 SMNVEV (reference sequence). CDR3 sequence (DNA): TGTGCCAGCGGACTTGTAGGTCAGCCCCAGCATTTT. Encoded protein: CASGLVGQPQHF.

V and J are TRBV5-8 and TRBJ1-2; 9 positions match TRBD1. Germline values: CDR1 SGHTS, CDR2 YDEGEE. Germline trimming cut 1 base from V and 4 bases from J; bases unmatched to any gene: 2. The CDR3 runs to 14 residues. CDR3 DNA sequence: TGTGCCAGCAGCTTGAGGACAGGGGTCTATGGCTACACCTTC. It codes for CASSLRTGVYGYTF.

The rearrangement links TRBV5-1 to TRBJ2-7; 7 nucleotides line up with TRBD2. There are 14 residues in the CDR3. V shed 4 bases, J shed 2 bases, and the junction held 6 bases outside the gene matches. Germline values: CDR1 SGHRS, CDR2 YFSETQ. The CDR3 is CASSPDLAAYEQYF. CDR3 in DNA: TGCGCCAGCAGCCCGGACCTAGCGGCCTACGAGCAGTACTTC. The variable domain in full, with the rest retrieved from reference TRBV5-1 and TRBJ2-7, is KAGVTQTPRYLIKTRGQQVTLSCSPISGHRSVSWYQQTPGQGLQFLFEYFSETQRNKGNFPGRFSGRQFSNSRSEMNVSTLELGDSALYLCASSPDLAAYEQYFGPGTRLTVT.

The chain links TRBV5-4 to TRBJ2-6, with D perhaps matching TRBD1 or TRBD2 (5 bases each). CDR1 is SGHNT, CDR2 YYREEE, per germline (reference sequence). The CDR3 has 17 residues. V lost 0 bases to trimming and J lost 0 bases, with 10 bases between them. For the CDR3, the DNA is TGTGCCAGCAGCTTGGTAGGGACCCGCTCTGGGGCCAACGTCCTGACTTTC. Translated, it gives CASSLVGTRSGANVLTF.